The clone carrying this T cell receptor beta chain was seen once. Antigen unknown. Sequencing was performed with immunoSEQ multiplex PCR; in TCRdb, only in-frame clones are kept and a portion is missing. Among about 30,000 clones listed, 87% were seen once. Noted time point: week 5, during vaccination. Each dose delivered 300 ug of mutant IDH1 20-mer peptide subcutaneously with imiquimod. This record comes from a study of a mutant IDH1 vaccine in newly diagnosed glioma. Study in general: Patients received vaccination from 4-6 weeks after radiotherapy alone, or with temozolomide cycles. The sex distribution of treated patients was about 62% male and roughly 38% female, with a mean age of 40.4 years. Therapy received beforehand was radiotherapy, temozolomide, or both, with most patients given both.

Study outcomes and limitations: Vaccination elicited immune responses in roughly 92% of patients.

The sequenced sample was peripheral blood mononuclear cells (PBMCs), obtained from a glioma patient whose treatment included an IDH1 peptide vaccine. This receptor was identified in a woman in her forties with glioma. Some clones in this sample may be carry-over from other donors' samples.

The CDR3 sequence: CASRQGVGNTIYF. The CDR3 DNA is TGTGCCAGCAGGCAGGGTGTTGGAAACACCATATATTTT. This chain links TRBV6-6 with TRBJ1-3; weak D call: TRBD1 (5 bases). With 6 bases removed from V and 3 bases from J, the gap between germline ends came to 9 bases. This CDR3 region has 13 residues. Germline assignment: CDR1 MNHNY and CDR2 SVGAGI (reference sequence).